The rows below give T cell receptor beta chains drawn from one sample of a study of cytomegalovirus exposure and HLA in healthy donors. Method: immunoSEQ multiplex PCR; TCRdb's copy keeps in-frame clones and lacks some. This sample has fewer than 110,000 clones, with approximately 76% found just once. The source material was PBMCs. The source is a man aged 18 to 29 in good health and CMV-seronegative. Both conserved end residues are part of each CDR3. D genes are given only for firm matches. Some rows have no size entry. The others give once, few or many, or a class for an expanded clone.

J gene,D gene,clone size,V gene,CDR3 protein,CDR3 DNA
TRBJ1-4,-,-,TRBV6-1,CASSNRWGDEKLFF,TGTGCCAGCAGTAATCGGTGGGGGGATGAAAAACTGTTTTTT
TRBJ2-1,-,-,TRBV19,CASSIRAGSEQFF,TGTGCCAGTAGTATTCGCGCGGGGAGTGAGCAGTTCTTC
TRBJ2-2,-,-,TRBV21-1,CASSRASGGPGELFF,TGTGCCAGCAGTAGGGCTAGCGGCGGTCCGGGGGAGCTGTTTTTT
TRBJ1-1,TRBD1,-,TRBV6-1,CASSRQGGDTEAFF,TGTGCCAGCAGTCGACAGGGGGGAGACACTGAAGCTTTCTTT
TRBJ1-6,-,-,TRBV25-1,CASSESAGYNSPLHF,TGTGCCAGCAGTGAATCAGCAGGCTATAATTCACCCCTCCACTTT
TRBJ1-2,-,-,TRBV27,CASSLRVAGGAGYPF,-
TRBJ2-1,-,-,TRBV5-6,CASSYNNEQFF,TGTGCCAGCAGCTATAACAATGAGCAGTTCTTC
TRBJ2-3,TRBD2,-,TRBV7-6,CASSLEASGATDTQYF,TGTGCCAGCAGCTTAGAAGCTAGCGGGGCCACAGATACGCAGTATTTT
TRBJ1-2,-,-,TRBV28,CASSLFQENYGYTF,TGTGCCAGCAGTTTATTTCAGGAAAACTATGGCTACACCTTC
TRBJ1-2,TRBD1,-,TRBV2,CASSETAGTAYGYTF,TGTGCCAGCAGTGAAACGGCCGGGACAGCATATGGCTACACCTTC
TRBJ2-3,TRBD2,few,TRBV6-4,CASSEALASGGLTDTQYF,TGTGCCAGCAGTGAAGCGCTGGCTAGCGGGGGCCTCACAGATACGCAGTATTTT
TRBJ1-1,TRBD1,-,TRBV7-7,CASRLQGYTEAFF,TGTGCTAGCAGGCTACAGGGGTACACTGAAGCTTTCTTT
TRBJ1-5,-,-,TRBV6-1,CASTRGRGVDQPQHF,TGTGCCAGCACTCGGGGCAGGGGCGTCGATCAGCCCCAGCATTTT
TRBJ2-2,TRBD1,-,TRBV11-2,CASSKLNRGHTGELFF,TGTGCCAGCAGCAAATTAAACAGGGGGCACACCGGGGAGCTGTTTTTT
TRBJ1-4,TRBD1,few,TRBV6-9,CASSYPSDRESEKLFF,TGTGCCAGCAGTTACCCCTCCGACAGGGAATCTGAAAAACTGTTTTTT
TRBJ2-2,-,-,TRBV7-2,CASNPGDTGELFF,TGTGCCAGCAACCCGGGGGACACCGGGGAGCTGTTTTTT
TRBJ2-3,TRBD2,-,TRBV7-6,CASSSSGTSADTQYF,TGTGCCAGCAGCAGCTCAGGGACTAGCGCAGATACGCAGTATTTT
TRBJ2-7,TRBD1,-,TRBV29-1,CSVRTGKGYEQYF,TGCAGCGTGCGGACAGGGAAGGGTTACGAGCAGTACTTC
TRBJ1-2,TRBD1,-,TRBV4-3,CASSQVQGASYGYTF,TGCGCCAGCAGCCAAGTACAGGGGGCGAGTTATGGCTACACCTTC
TRBJ1-4,TRBD1,-,TRBV7-9,CASSGPGDRAGEKLFF,TGTGCCAGCAGCGGGCCGGGGGACAGAGCTGGTGAAAAACTGTTTTTT
TRBJ1-5,-,-,TRBV7-8,CASSLLGGGPQPQHF,TGTGCCAGCAGCTTACTAGGGGGGGGGCCTCAGCCCCAGCATTTT
TRBJ1-4,-,-,TRBV9,CASSAGGTNEKLFF,TGTGCCAGCAGCGCTGGCGGGACTAATGAAAAACTGTTTTTT
TRBJ1-3,-,-,TRBV7-8,CASSLSTGRGNTIYF,TGTGCCAGCAGCTTATCTACAGGGCGAGGAAACACCATATATTTT
TRBJ2-6,-,-,TRBV6-5,CASSRPRTGANVLTF,TGTGCCAGCAGCCGCCCCAGGACTGGGGCCAACGTCCTGACTTTC
TRBJ2-7,TRBD2,-,TRBV7-3,CASSLGGGPYEQYF,TGTGCCAGCAGCCTTGGGGGAGGGCCCTACGAGCAGTACTTC
TRBJ2-5,-,-,TRBV19,CATTQGNQETQYF,TGTGCCACGACCCAGGGGAACCAAGAGACCCAGTACTTC
TRBJ2-2,-,-,TRBV6-6,CASSQWGSRFSGELFF,TGTGCCAGCAGTCAGTGGGGCAGCCGCTTTTCGGGGGAGCTGTTTTTT
TRBJ2-1,TRBD2,-,TRBV6-4,CASSDGTSYNEQFF,TGTGCCAGCAGTGACGGGACTAGCTACAATGAGCAGTTCTTC
TRBJ2-3,-,-,TRBV7-3,CASSSNAPGGTDTQYF,TGTGCCAGCAGCTCAAATGCCCCGGGGGGCACAGATACGCAGTATTTT
TRBJ2-3,TRBD1,few,TRBV6-1,CASLDRAADTQYF,TGTGCCAGCCTAGACAGGGCGGCAGATACGCAGTATTTT
TRBJ2-2,-,few,TRBV6-4,CASSDGLGGTGELFF,TGTGCCAGCAGTGACGGTTTGGGGGGCACCGGGGAGCTGTTTTTT
TRBJ1-4,TRBD1,-,TRBV7-2,CASSSTGAGGREKLFF,TGTGCCAGCAGCTCCACCGGGGCAGGGGGAAGGGAAAAACTGTTTTTT
TRBJ2-5,-,-,TRBV7-6,CASSLGGPQETQYF,TGTGCCAGCAGCTTAGGTGGGCCCCAAGAGACCCAGTACTTC
TRBJ2-7,-,-,TRBV25-1,CASSEPWTGRYEQYF,TGTGCCAGCAGTGAACCTTGGACGGGGAGATACGAGCAGTACTTC
TRBJ2-3,TRBD2,-,TRBV19,CASSIVGGGTDTQYF,TGTGCCAGTAGTATTGTGGGGGGGGGCACAGATACGCAGTATTTT
TRBJ2-3,TRBD2,-,TRBV7-2,CASQGGAGTPHGTQYF,TGTGCCAGCCAAGGTGGAGCGGGGACCCCTCACGGTACGCAGTATTTT